The clone carrying this T cell receptor (beta chain) occurred a few times. What it binds is not known. The data stem from a study of identical twins. Study-wide points: Cross-sectional statistical analysis, not tracking of the same donors, underpinned the conclusions. Insertions were fewer in abundant cord blood beta clonotypes, whereas memory repertoires showed none of this pattern.

The germline gives CDR1 SGHTA, CDR2 FQGTGA. The CDR3 sequence is 16 residues long. The V gene end was trimmed by 3 bases and the J gene end by 7 bases; junction bases not matched to a gene: 7. Everyone who donated was a healthy Caucasian. Unique molecular identifiers were present on cDNA, and template switching added a universal primer site. TCRdb re-analysed the 5' RACE reads in MiXCR, keeping a single row per CDR3 protein. The table records hundreds of thousands of distinct CDR3 sequences, over 8.5% of them present only once. This sample was shared with a second study, whose subject was yellow fever vaccine responses in identical twins.

The receptor was derived from a woman under 30 in good health. The sample consisted of PBMCs. This chain uses TRBV7-3 with TRBJ2-1; TRBD2 matches at 12 bases. The CDR3 loop reads CASSFSLAGGENEQFF. The CDR3 DNA sequence: TGTGCCAGCAGCTTTTCACTAGCGGGGGGTGAGAATGAGCAGTTCTTC.